This T cell receptor beta chain was identified during a study of shared clonotypes between healthy human individuals. Looking at the study overall: CD4 naive and memory got three plates each, CD8 naive two, CD8 memory one. Overall study results and limits: A small donor pool kept down the genetic and exposure-history diversity that was represented. Sorted-subset sequencing was shown by rarefaction to be incomplete despite large depth.

Partitioning of CD4+ cells yielded a CD45RA+ naive subset and a CD45RA-negative memory subset. The method was immunoSEQ multiplex PCR; TCRdb's version includes in-frame clones alone and lacks a portion of them. The sample has 2,500,000 or so clones; roughly 93% are singletons. Germline V gene sequence: CDR1 GTSNPN, CDR2 SVGIG (reference sequence). The V gene lost 1 base and the J gene lost 7 bases, with 8 bases spanning the gap. CDR3 length equals 11 residues. Regarding this clone: The antigen remains unidentified.

J is TRBJ2-7 and V is TRBV30; D not certain. Sequenced input: naive CD4+ T cells from PBMCs. Subset of the sample: CD45RA+ positively selected. The clonotype comes from a man aged 18 to 29 in good health. Some clones in this sample may be carry-over from other donors' samples. The CDR3 here is CAWSGLSEQYF. The CDR3 region has the DNA TGTGCCTGGAGTGGTCTTTCTGAGCAGTACTTC.